The 27 T cell receptor beta chains below all came from one sample that was sequenced in a study of breast tumors, draining lymph nodes, adjacent tissues. TCRdb fed the multiplex PCR reads into MiXCR, producing one record per CDR3 protein. This table holds fewer than 90,000 distinct CDR3 sequences, around 30% found once. The lymph nodes were axillary draining lymph nodes from breast cancer patients. Sequenced sample: axillary lymph node tissue. All receptors derive from a female donor with breast cancer. Some clones in this sample may be carry-over from other donors' samples.

This clonotype showed up many times. This sequence joins TRBV28 and TRBJ2-1; D uncertain. CDR1 is MDHEN and CDR2 is SYDVKM in the germline V gene. The V gene lost 3 bases and the J gene lost 4 bases, with 13 bases spanning the gap. The CDR3 is 15 amino acids. The CDR3 region is CASSFPRATYNEQFF. CDR3 nucleotides: TGTGCCAGCAGTTTCCCCCGGGCGACGTACAATGAGCAGTTCTTC.

The chain employs TRBV20-1 and TRBJ1-1; D may be TRBD1 (6 bases). Germline CDR1 DFQATT, CDR2 SNEGSKA (reference sequence). The CDR3 covers 15 residues. V was clipped by 3 bases and J by 7 bases, with 21 bases between them. CDR3 in amino acids: CSARPPISGVLEAFF. CDR3 coding DNA: TGCAGTGCTAGGCCGCCTATATCAGGGGTTCTTGAAGCTTTCTTT.

Concerning this clonotype itself: Just one base apart from a much larger clone, this may be a read error. CDR3 amino acids: CASSLALRPAGGSYNEQFF. For the CDR3, the DNA is TGTGCCAGCAGTTTAGCGCTAAGACCAGCGGGAGGATCCTACAATGAGCAGTTCTTC. The chain links TRBV12-3 or TRBV12-4 to TRBJ2-1, with 9 positions matching TRBD2. J lost 1 base, V lost 0 bases, and 10 bases had no gene match. The CDR3 has 19 amino acids.

The genes are TRBV6-2 or TRBV6-3 and TRBJ2-7; D unclear. The V end was cut by 6 bases, the J end by 0 bases, with 9 bases between. Germline V lookup: CDR1 MNHEY, CDR2 SVGEGT. This CDR3 is built from 13 residues. DNA of the CDR3: TGTGCCAGCAGGCCAGGTTCCTCCTACGAGCAGTACTTC. Its translation is CASRPGSSYEQYF.

This clonotype was picked up many times. V is TRBV19 and J is TRBJ1-3; D is possibly TRBD1 (5 bases). Germline CDR1 and CDR2: LNHDA and SQIVND (reference sequence). Trimming took 1 base from V and 8 from J, leaving 12 bases between them. The CDR3 spans 14 residues. Written as DNA, the CDR3 is TGTGCCAGTAGTATAGGAGGGCAGGGCCACACCATATATTTT. Protein: CASSIGGQGHTIYF.

This clonotype was seen a handful of times. The chain recombines TRBV6-5 with TRBJ2-6; TRBD1 matches 8 bases. The CDR3 totals 17 residues. V gave up 6 bases and J gave up 2 bases; unmatched junction bases: 9. From germline, CDR1 is MNHEY and CDR2 SVGAGI. As DNA, the CDR3 is TGTGCCAGCAGACCCGGGACAGGAATCCCTGGGGCCAACGTCCTGACTTTC. It is translated as CASRPGTGIPGANVLTF.

This clonotype has at least ten counts. The CDR3 loop is CASSPNTGDSPLHF. The CDR3 nucleotides are TGTGCCAGCTCACCTAACACCGGGGATTCACCCCTCCACTTT. This sequence joins TRBV18 and TRBJ1-6; D gene ambiguous. From germline, CDR1 is KGHSH and CDR2 LQKENI. The CDR3 loop spans 14 amino acids. With 3 bases removed from V and 8 bases from J, the gap between germline ends came to 11 bases.

This clonotype was seen more than once but under ten times. The chain is built from TRBV6-2 or TRBV6-3 and TRBJ2-5; a weak D match, TRBD2 (5 bases). V shed 10 bases and J shed 1 base, with 16 bases lying between them. The CDR3 length is 14 residues. The germline V gene has CDR1 MNHEY and CDR2 SVGEGT. As DNA, the CDR3 is TGTGCCACCGACCCGGGATATCTCCAAGAGACCCAGTACTTC. Residues: CATDPGYLQETQYF.

The chain has TRBV20-1 and TRBJ2-3; 15 positions agree with TRBD2. Trimming cost V 0 bases and J 6 bases; bases outside gene matches: 4. Germline V gene data show CDR1 as DFQATT and CDR2 as SNEGSKA (reference sequence). This CDR3 spans 16 amino acids. CDR3 sequence: CSAREGTSGRSDTQYF. DNA for the CDR3: TGCAGTGCTAGAGAGGGGACTAGCGGGAGGTCGGATACGCAGTATTTT.

Of note for this clonotype: A much more abundant neighbour one base away suggests this may be a read error. The rearrangement uses TRBV4-3 and TRBJ1-3, with D hard to call. The germline V gene has CDR1 LGHNA and CDR2 YSLEER. The CDR3 is 16 amino acids. The chain's CDR3 is CASSQDVAVTGNTVYF. CDR3 sequence (DNA): TGCGCCAGCAGCCAAGATGTGGCAGTCACTGGAAACACCGTATATTTT.

This clonotype was seen at least ten times. The chain combines TRBV28 with TRBJ1-2, with 7 positions matching TRBD1. Germline lookup yields CDR1 MDHEN and CDR2 SYDVKM. This CDR3 spans 14 amino acids. The V segment lost 8 bases and the J segment 7 bases; nucleotides outside the gene matches: 13. The CDR3 region has the DNA TGTGCCAGCGGACAGGCTATACGTACGAGTGGCTACACCTTC. Translated: CASGQAIRTSGYTF.

The chain carries TRBV24-1 and TRBJ2-7, with 8 bases aligning to TRBD2. V dropped 7 bases and J dropped 6; count of bases not matched to a gene: 7. CDR1 is KGHDR, CDR2 SFDVKD, per germline. CDR3 length equals 13 residues. The DNA for the CDR3 is TGTGCCACCAGCGAGAGCGGGAGTTTCGAGCAGTACTTC. Translation gives CATSESGSFEQYF.

This clonotype was picked up many times. The chain joins TRBV20-1 to TRBJ1-2; TRBD1 matches 7 bases. The CDR3 length is 13 residues. V lost 4 bases, J lost 2 bases, and 4 bases stayed unmatched. Germline CDR1 DFQATT, CDR2 SNEGSKA (reference sequence). The CDR3 nucleotides read TGCAGTGCTACCGGGACAGCGAACTATGGCTACACCTTC. Residues: CSATGTANYGYTF.

Only a few counts were recorded for this clonotype. Given a much more abundant clone one base away, this may be a read error. This rearrangement joins TRBV6-2 or TRBV6-3 to TRBJ1-5; 7 bases are shared with TRBD1. V was pared by 6 bases and J by 4 bases, with 12 bases of the junction left unmatched. The germline V gene has CDR1 MNHEY and CDR2 SVGEGT. This CDR3 region has 16 residues. For the CDR3, the DNA is TGTGCCAGCAGCCACACCACAGGGACAGTGAATCAGCCCCAGCATTTT. As protein: CASSHTTGTVNQPQHF.

This clonotype was recorded at least ten times. The V gene is TRBV25-1, the J gene TRBJ2-2; D is undetermined. V was trimmed by 10 bases and J by 2 bases, leaving 11 bases between them. CDR1 is MGHDK, CDR2 SYGVNS, per germline. The CDR3 is 13 residues long. The CDR3, as DNA: TGTGCCATCCCCGACCCAAACACCGGGGAGCTGTTTTTT. Translating it yields CAIPDPNTGELFF.

Remarks on this clonotype: This likely comes from a read error, as the CDR3 has no conserved phenylalanine or tryptophan at its end. The rearrangement uses TRBV7-3 and TRBJ2-3; perhaps D is TRBD1 or TRBD2 (5 bases each). Trimming took 2 bases from V and 4 from J, leaving 10 bases between them. Germline V lookup: CDR1 SGHTA, CDR2 FQGTGA. This CDR3 has 14 residues. In nucleotides, the CDR3 is TGTGCCAGCAGCTTAGAGGGGTGGGCAGATACGCAGTATTTA. Protein sequence: CASSLEGWADTQYL.

This clonotype was observed a few times. This chain uses TRBV6-2 or TRBV6-3 with TRBJ2-7; no definite D call. Germline V gene sequence: CDR1 MNHEY, CDR2 SVGEGT. The CDR3 covers 15 residues. Trimming removed 4 bases at V and 3 bases at J, with 16 bases between. CDR3 bases: TGTGCCAGCAGTTTAACTACGAGCCGCTTCTACGAGCAGTACTTC. Protein: CASSLTTSRFYEQYF.

As to this clonotype: A much larger clonotype is one base distant, so this may be a read error. The genes are TRBV7-2 and TRBJ1-1; D is unresolved. Germline CDR1 and CDR2: SGHTA and FQGNSA. The CDR3 runs to 13 residues. This chain's CDR3 is CASSRDTYTEALF. The DNA for the CDR3 is TGTGCCAGCAGCCGGGATACCTACACTGAAGCTCTCTTT.

This clonotype has at least ten counts. The rearrangement links TRBV3-1 to TRBJ1-5, with 7 positions matching TRBD1. V was pared by 6 bases and J by 7 bases, with 9 bases of the junction left unmatched. Germline CDR1 reads LGHDT; CDR2 reads YNNKEL (reference sequence). The CDR3 is made up of 14 amino acids. The CDR3 DNA reads as TGTGCCAGCAGGAGACAGGGTGTGAGGCAGCCCCAGCATTTT. Translating gives CASRRQGVRQPQHF.

The chain employs TRBV18 and TRBJ1-1; D may be TRBD1 (5 bases). The germline V and J ends were trimmed by 2 bases and 4 bases, with 8 bases remaining between them. Germline CDR1 is KGHSH and CDR2 is LQKENI. The CDR3 has 13 amino acids. CDR3 sequence (DNA): TGTGCCAGCTCACCATTGAGGGGCACTGAAGCTTTCTTT. Protein product: CASSPLRGTEAFF. Looking up the rest from reference TRBV18 and TRBJ1-1 gives the full variable domain: NAGVMQNPRHLVRRRGQEARLRCSPMKGHSHVYWYRQLPEEGLKFMVYLQKENIIDESGMPKERFSAEFPKEGPSILRIQQVVRGDSAAYFCASSPLRGTEAFFGQGTRLTVV.

The table lists this clonotype with many counts. This chain connects TRBV9 to TRBJ1-2; 7 nucleotides align to TRBD1. CDR1 is SGDLS and CDR2 is YYNGEE in the germline V gene. V lost 0 bases to trimming and J lost 5 bases; unmatched junction nucleotides: 4. The CDR3 totals 14 residues. CDR3 amino acids: CASSVDGTAYGYTF. As DNA, the CDR3 is TGTGCCAGCAGCGTAGATGGGACAGCTTATGGCTACACCTTC.

Note on this clonotype: Likely a read error: the CDR3 ends without its conserved phenylalanine or tryptophan. The V and J genes are TRBV5-1 and TRBJ2-7, with TRBD2 matching 9 bases. V lost 4 bases to trimming and J lost 3 bases; unmatched junction nucleotides: 8. This CDR3 region has 15 residues. Per germline, CDR1 SGHRS and CDR2 YFSETQ. The CDR3 coding sequence is TGCGCCAGCAGCCAGGGGCTAGCGGGACTCTACGAGCAGTACCTC. Its translation is CASSQGLAGLYEQYL.

There are many counts of this clonotype. The chain recombines TRBV20-1 with TRBJ2-1, with TRBD1 identical over 9 bases. Looked up from germline, CDR1 is DFQATT and CDR2 is SNEGSKA (reference sequence). V lost 1 base to trimming and J lost 8 bases; unmatched junction nucleotides: 6. This CDR3 comprises 14 residues. The CDR3 DNA is TGCAGTGCTAGAGGGGACAGGGCAAGGGATGAGCAGTTCTTC. Translation: CSARGDRARDEQFF.

As to this clonotype: This clone may be a read error of a much larger clone one base away. This rearrangement joins TRBV5-1 to TRBJ2-2; unclear D gene. Germline V gene data show CDR1 as SGHRS and CDR2 as YFSETQ. This CDR3 spans 14 amino acids. The CDR3: CASGLAWVAGELFF. CDR3 nucleotides: TGCGCCAGCGGCTTGGCTTGGGTCGCCGGGGAGCTGTTTTTT.

This clonotype was seen ten or more times. The V gene is TRBV7-2, the J gene TRBJ2-7; 9 bases line up with TRBD1. The CDR3 totals 15 residues. Trimming cost V 5 bases and J 6 bases; bases outside gene matches: 11. CDR1 SGHTA and CDR2 FQGNSA come from the germline V gene. The CDR3 sequence: CASSRAGQGLPEQYF. The CDR3, as DNA: TGTGCCAGCAGCAGGGCGGGACAGGGCTTACCCGAGCAGTACTTC.

A single count supports this clonotype. It may be a read error: a sequence one base away is much more abundant. The chain combines TRBV20-1 with TRBJ1-1; maybe TRBD1 (6 bases). Germline V gives CDR1 DFQATT, CDR2 SNEGSKA (reference sequence). V lost 5 bases, J lost 6 bases, and 19 bases lay in between. This CDR3 spans 14 amino acids. The CDR3 reads CSAGPRGFRAEAFF. CDR3 bases: TGCAGTGCTGGGCCCAGGGGTTTTAGAGCTGAAGCTTTCTTT.

This clonotype has a count of ten or more. This rearrangement joins TRBV18 to TRBJ1-2, with D perhaps matching TRBD1 (6 bases). Germline V gives CDR1 KGHSH, CDR2 LQKENI. Trimming took off 6 bases at V and 8 bases at J, with 16 bases between the two ends. There are 13 residues in the CDR3. CDR3 bases: TGTGCCAGCTCTCGGCAGGGGAGAACGGGCTACACCTTC. Translated, it gives CASSRQGRTGYTF. Full variable domain (missing parts from reference TRBV18 and TRBJ1-2): NAGVMQNPRHLVRRRGQEARLRCSPMKGHSHVYWYRQLPEEGLKFMVYLQKENIIDESGMPKERFSAEFPKEGPSILRIQQVVRGDSAAYFCASSRQGRTGYTFGSGTRLTVV.